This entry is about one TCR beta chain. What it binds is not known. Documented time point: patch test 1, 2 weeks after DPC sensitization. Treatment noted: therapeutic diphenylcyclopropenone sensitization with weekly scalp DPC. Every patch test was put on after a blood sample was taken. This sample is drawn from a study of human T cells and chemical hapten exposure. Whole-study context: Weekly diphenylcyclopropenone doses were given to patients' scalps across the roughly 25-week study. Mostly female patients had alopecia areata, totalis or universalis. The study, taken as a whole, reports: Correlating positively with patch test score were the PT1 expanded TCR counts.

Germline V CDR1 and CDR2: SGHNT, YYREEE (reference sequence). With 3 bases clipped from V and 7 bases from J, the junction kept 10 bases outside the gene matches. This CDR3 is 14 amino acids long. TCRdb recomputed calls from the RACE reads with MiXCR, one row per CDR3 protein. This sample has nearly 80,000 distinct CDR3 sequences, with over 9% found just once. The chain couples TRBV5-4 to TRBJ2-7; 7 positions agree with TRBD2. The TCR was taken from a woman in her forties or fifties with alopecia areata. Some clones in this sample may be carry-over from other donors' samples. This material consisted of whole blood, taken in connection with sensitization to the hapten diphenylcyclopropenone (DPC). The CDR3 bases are TGTGCCAGCAGCTCCGTCGGGCGGGAGAGGGAGCAGTACTTC. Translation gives CASSSVGREREQYF.